This TCR beta chain was found in a study of cytomegalovirus exposure and HLA in healthy donors. Across the study: The 90 to 150 validation repertoires and the approximately 700 first-cohort repertoires shared a platform, a later analysis reported.

This CDR3 region has 15 residues. Germline V gene data show CDR1 as SGHDT and CDR2 as YYEEEE. Trimming took 4 bases from V and 4 from J; bases not matched to a gene: 5. Assay used: immunoSEQ multiplex PCR; TCRdb lists only in-frame clones, some missing. The sample contains 130,000 to 150,000 clones, about nine tenths of which appear only once. This clone was observed a single time. The antigen is unknown. Study-wide points: High specificity and sensitivity for cytomegalovirus status were reported for the classifier. 150 to 200 TCR beta chains were listed as cytomegalovirus-associated.

The sample taken for sequencing was PBMCs. The sequence was collected from a man between 18 and 29 years old in good health and CMV-seronegative. The chain uses TRBV5-6 and TRBJ1-4, with 9 positions matching TRBD1. CDR3 DNA sequence: TGTGCCAGCAGCCTCTCGGGACAGGGTAATGAAAAACTGTTTTTT. Its translation: CASSLSGQGNEKLFF.